The clone carrying this T cell receptor beta chain has a handful of counts. One base away lies a much larger clone, so this may be a sequencing read error. These data originate in a study of T cells in Graves' hyperthyroidism and ophthalmopathy. RNA transcripts provided the source from which TCR beta CDR3 regions were amplified. An initial round of RT-PCR targeting the TCR CDR3 relied on the HTBI primer set. MiXCR was run by TCRdb on the multiplex PCR reads, yielding one entry per CDR3 protein. Among some 600,000 distinct CDR3 sequences listed, approximately 15% were seen once. The trim removed 6 bases at V and 1 base at J, leaving 8 bases unmatched. Per germline, CDR1 MNHNS and CDR2 SASEGT. This CDR3 has 15 amino acids. Fresh peripheral blood, 8 to 10 ml, was the source of the PBMCs.

The sequencing input was blood. The receptor comes from a woman aged 25 to 39 with Graves' hyperthyroidism that later progressed to Graves' ophthalmopathy. This chain uses TRBV6-1 with TRBJ1-1; 7 bases match TRBD1. CDR3 protein: CASRPRQGANTEAFF. CDR3 DNA: TGTGCCAGCAGGCCTAGACAGGGAGCGAACACTGAAGCTTTCTTT.